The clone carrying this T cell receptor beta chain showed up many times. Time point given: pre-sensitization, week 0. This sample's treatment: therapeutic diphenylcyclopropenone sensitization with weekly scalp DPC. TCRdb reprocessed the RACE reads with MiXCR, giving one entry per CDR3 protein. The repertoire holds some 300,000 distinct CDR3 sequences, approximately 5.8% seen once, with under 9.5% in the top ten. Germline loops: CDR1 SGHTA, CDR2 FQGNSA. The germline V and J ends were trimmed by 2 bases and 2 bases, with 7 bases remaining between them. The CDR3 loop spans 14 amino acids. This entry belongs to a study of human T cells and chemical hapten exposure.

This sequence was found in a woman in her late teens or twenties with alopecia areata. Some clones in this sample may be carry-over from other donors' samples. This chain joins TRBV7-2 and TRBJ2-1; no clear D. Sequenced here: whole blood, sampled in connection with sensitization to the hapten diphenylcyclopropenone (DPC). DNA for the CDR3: TGTGCCAGCAGCTTAAGACTTACCTACAATGAGCAGTTCTTC. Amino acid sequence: CASSLRLTYNEQFF.